A single sample is the source of the 11 T cell receptor beta chains below, sequenced in a study of response to subunit inactivated influenza vaccine. TCRdb reprocessed the RT-PCR reads with MiXCR, giving one entry per CDR3 protein. This table holds about 540,000 distinct CDR3 sequences, under 25% found once. This same sample was also taken into another study, of T cells expressing NK-cell markers. From that second work: TCR beta cDNA was made by 5'RACE template switching with UMIs.

The sequenced sample was CD4+ T cells sorted from PBMCs, obtained 11 to 12 days after vaccination. The receptors come from a man aged 50-60 years who received an inactivated influenza vaccine.

This clonotype was recorded a few times. This chain uses TRBV5-1 with TRBJ2-1; 8 nucleotides match TRBD2. The CDR3 spans 13 residues. CDR1 SGHRS and CDR2 YFSETQ come from the germline V gene. Trimming at V came to 6 bases and at J to 7 bases, leaving 6 bases not matched to a gene. CDR3 in DNA: TGCGCCAGCACGGTAGCGGGACGAAATGAGCAGTTCTTC. Translation gives CASTVAGRNEQFF.

The chain uses TRBV5-1 and TRBJ2-1, with TRBD2 identical over 14 bases. The V gene end was trimmed by 1 base and the J gene end by 0 bases; junction bases not matched to a gene: 6. The CDR3 spans 19 residues. Germline assignment: CDR1 SGHRS and CDR2 YFSETQ. The CDR3 protein is CASSLTTSGRVSSYNEQFF. The CDR3 bases are TGCGCCAGCAGCTTGACGACTAGCGGGAGGGTAAGCTCCTACAATGAGCAGTTCTTC.

CDR3 loop: CASSYSTGGIHPNTGELFF. The CDR3 DNA is TGTGCCAGCAGTTACTCGACGGGGGGTATCCACCCGAACACCGGGGAGCTGTTTTTT. This chain connects TRBV6-5 to TRBJ2-2, with TRBD2 identical over 7 bases. V lost 0 bases, J lost 0 bases, and 10 bases stayed unmatched. The CDR3 contains 19 residues. Germline V gives CDR1 MNHEY, CDR2 SVGAGI.

This clonotype was counted many times. The chain recombines TRBV20-1 with TRBJ2-7; D gene uncertain. V was shortened by 1 base and J by 6 bases, with 10 bases between the two germline ends. The CDR3 totals 12 residues. From germline, CDR1 is DFQATT and CDR2 SNEGSKA (reference sequence). CDR3 in amino acids: CSARGLIGEQYF. The CDR3 DNA reads TGCAGTGCTAGAGGCCTGATCGGCGAGCAGTACTTC.

The chain combines TRBV5-5 with TRBJ2-3; the D gene is possibly TRBD1 (5 bases). The germline V gene has CDR1 SGHKS and CDR2 YYEKEE (reference sequence). The V end lost 4 bases, the J end lost 1 base, and 16 bases lay between the germline ends. The CDR3 totals 16 residues. The CDR3 DNA is TGTGCCAGCAGCAGGGGCCCGGTTGCAGGCACAGATACGCAGTATTTT. Amino acids: CASSRGPVAGTDTQYF.

The table lists this clonotype with a few counts. The chain uses TRBV6-2 or TRBV6-3 and TRBJ2-7; 13 nucleotides line up with TRBD2. CDR1 MNHEY and CDR2 SVGEGT come from the germline V gene. The CDR3 runs 15 residues. Trimming took 6 bases from V and 5 from J; bases not matched to a gene: 7. CDR3 sequence (DNA): TGTGCCAGCAGGCTACTAGCGGGAGGGCTGGACGAGCAGTACTTC. It specifies CASRLLAGGLDEQYF.

This clonotype has just a few counts. The chain is built from TRBV5-1 and TRBJ1-4; a possible D gene is TRBD1 (5 bases). The CDR3 covers 16 residues. V was pared by 7 bases and J by 0 bases, with 16 bases between. Germline V gives CDR1 SGHRS, CDR2 YFSETQ. The CDR3 region is CASGPGDSATNEKLFF. The CDR3 DNA sequence: TGCGCCAGCGGGCCTGGCGACAGCGCAACTAATGAAAAACTGTTTTTT.

This clonotype was detected a few times. V usage is TRBV28 and J usage is TRBJ2-7, with D uncertain. Trimming cost V 5 bases and J 2 bases, with 10 bases left between them. The CDR3 is made up of 13 amino acids. Germline CDR1 reads MDHEN; CDR2 reads SYDVKM. The CDR3 DNA is TGTGCCAGCAGTACCGACTTTACCTACGAGCAGTACTTC. Translation gives CASSTDFTYEQYF. The full variable domain, in which reference TRBV28 and TRBJ2-7 provide the parts outside the CDR3, is DVKVTQSSRYLVKRTGEKVFLECVQDMDHENMFWYRQDPGLGLRLIYFSYDVKMKEKGDIPEGYSVSREKKERFSLILESASTNQTSMYLCASSTDFTYEQYFGPGTRLTVT.

This clonotype showed up just a few times. V gene TRBV7-9 combines with J gene TRBJ1-2, with D hard to call. The CDR3 contains 12 residues. The germline V gene has CDR1 SEHNR and CDR2 FQNEAQ (reference sequence). Trimming stripped 1 base from V and 6 bases from J, with 6 bases between. The CDR3 here is CASSLDGDGYTF. CDR3 nucleotides: TGTGCCAGCAGCTTAGACGGGGATGGCTACACCTTC. The full variable domain, with the rest looked up from reference TRBV7-9 and TRBJ1-2, is DTGVSQNPRHKITKRGQNVTFRCDPISEHNRLYWYRQTLGQGPEFLTYFQNEAQLEKSRLLSDRFSAERPKGSFSTLEIQRTEQGDSAMYLCASSLDGDGYTFGSGTRLTVV.

This clonotype was observed a few times. The chain has TRBV27 and TRBJ1-3; the D gene is possibly TRBD1 (5 bases). Looked up from germline, CDR1 is MNHEY and CDR2 is SMNVEV (reference sequence). The length of the CDR3 is 15 residues. V was trimmed by 6 bases and J by 2 bases, leaving 14 bases between them. This CDR3 is CASSSYRLPGNTIYF. DNA for the CDR3: TGTGCCAGCAGCTCCTACAGGCTCCCTGGAAACACCATATATTTT.

In this sample, this clonotype turned up a few times. The J gene is TRBJ2-2, the V gene TRBV5-1; TRBD2 matches 14 bases. From germline, CDR1 is SGHRS and CDR2 YFSETQ. V was pared by 4 bases and J by 8 bases, with 13 bases of the junction left unmatched. CDR3 length equals 18 residues. CDR3 in amino acids: CASSGGLAGVLTPGELFF. The CDR3 DNA is TGCGCCAGCAGCGGGGGACTAGCGGGAGTTTTAACACCGGGGGAGCTGTTTTTT.